The T cell receptor (beta chain) under discussion was sequenced for a study of cytomegalovirus exposure and HLA in healthy donors. As for the study in general: Most genotyped donors, roughly 83% of more than 300, had Caucasian-associated genetic ancestry.

The PCR had 60 Vbeta and 13 Jbeta primers. Using immunoSEQ multiplex PCR, the repertoire was profiled, and TCRdb retains in-frame clones only, with some absent. The sample includes some 210,000 clones, over 80% of them seen just once. Overall study results and limits: A later analysis linked a missense DCLRE1C variant to TCR beta V- and J-gene trimming. A later analysis, which compared TCR beta chains of equal frequency, found the HLA-associated ones more clonally expanded.

As to this clone: Its antigen is unknown.

The sample comprised PBMCs. This TCR was recovered from a woman between 50 and 59 years old in good health and CMV-seropositive.

CDR3 bases: TGCAGCGTGATCCTAGCGGGGGGGTACGAGCAGTACTTC. Protein sequence: CSVILAGGYEQYF. This chain links TRBV29-1 with TRBJ2-7; 12 positions agree with TRBD2. The CDR3 has 13 amino acids. Germline V lookup: CDR1 SQVTM, CDR2 ANQGSEA. V dropped 6 bases and J dropped 4; count of bases not matched to a gene: 4.